One and the same sample provided the 16 T cell receptor beta chains below, sequenced in a study of CD8 T cells in Susac syndrome. When the RNA was reverse transcribed, random hexamers were used with an input of about 0.45 to 1 ug. TCRdb used MiXCR to reprocess the immunoSEQ multiplex PCR reads, holding one entry per CDR3 protein. The sample has fewer than 80,000 distinct CDR3 sequences, 95% seen once. Material for sequencing was CD8+ T cells from PBMCs. Receptors originate from a human donor in good health.

The chain joins TRBV7-3 to TRBJ2-1, with no clear D. The CDR3 extends over 11 amino acids. The V gene lost 1 base and the J gene lost 5 bases, with 0 bases spanning the gap. Germline V gene data show CDR1 as SGHTA and CDR2 as FQGTGA. CDR3 protein: CASSLNNEQFF. DNA of the CDR3: TGTGCCAGCAGCTTAAACAATGAGCAGTTCTTC.

This sequence joins TRBV4-1 and TRBJ1-5; D gene ambiguous. The CDR3 is made up of 14 amino acids. Germline V lookup: CDR1 MGHRA, CDR2 YSYEKL. V lost 0 bases to trimming and J lost 5 bases, with 8 bases between them. CDR3 DNA sequence: TGCGCCAGCAGCCAAGAGAGATTTTATCAGCCCCAGCATTTT. Residues: CASSQERFYQPQHF.

The CDR3 reads CASSQIGGSRGSNYGYTF. The CDR3, as DNA: TGCGCCAGCAGTCAAATCGGGGGCAGCAGGGGTTCTAACTATGGCTACACCTTC. The genes are TRBV23-1 and TRBJ1-2; D may be TRBD1 (6 bases). TRBV23-1 qualifies as an ORF whose function is uncertain. This CDR3 is built from 18 residues. Trimming took off 2 bases at V and 0 bases at J, with 19 bases between the two ends.

The chain joins TRBV4-1 to TRBJ2-2; D is unclear. Looked up from germline, CDR1 is MGHRA and CDR2 is YSYEKL. V was trimmed by 0 bases and J by 6 bases, leaving 8 bases between them. The CDR3 contains 14 residues. CDR3 sequence (DNA): TGCGCCAGCAGCCAAGATCCCAGGTCCGGGGAGCTGTTTTTT. Amino acids: CASSQDPRSGELFF.

This clonotype came up once. V is TRBV6-6 and J is TRBJ2-2; the D is unclear. The CDR3 contains 13 residues. CDR1 is MNHNY and CDR2 is SVGAGI in the germline V gene (reference sequence). V was cut by 7 bases and J by 8 bases, with 14 bases left in between. The CDR3 DNA follows: TGTGCCAGCACCTCCGGCGGCTTGGGGGAGCTGTTTTTT. It yields the protein CASTSGGLGELFF.

As DNA, the CDR3 is TGTGCCAGCAGCTTGGAAGGAAAACTGCAGTTCTTC. This encodes CASSLEGKLQFF. This sequence joins TRBV5-4 and TRBJ2-1; D not certain. CDR1 and CDR2 from the germline V gene are SGHNT and YYREEE (reference sequence). The CDR3 extends over 12 amino acids. V was cut by 0 bases and J by 12 bases, with 10 bases left in between.

The gene calls are TRBV19 and TRBJ2-3; no reliable D call. The V and J ends lost 10 bases and 4 bases respectively, with 6 bases between them. Germline CDR1 LNHDA, CDR2 SQIVND (reference sequence). CDR3 length: 10 residues. The chain's CDR3 is CATRSDTQYF. CDR3 sequence (DNA): TGTGCCACCCGTTCAGATACGCAGTATTTT.

This chain links TRBV29-1 with TRBJ2-7; 9 bases map to TRBD1. CDR3 length equals 15 residues. Trimming removed 6 bases from V and 3 bases from J; junction bases left unmatched: 12. The germline gives CDR1 SQVTM, CDR2 ANQGSEA. The CDR3 region has the DNA TGCAGCGTATTAGTCGGGACAGGGCTAGGCTACGAGCAGTACGTC. Amino acid sequence: CSVLVGTGLGYEQYV.

V is TRBV4-3 and J is TRBJ1-1; D gene unclear. The CDR3 covers 15 residues. Trimming took off 0 bases at V and 1 base at J, with 9 bases between the two ends. Germline V lookup: CDR1 LGHNA, CDR2 YSLEER. The CDR3 spells CASSQDRASNTEAFF. The CDR3 DNA reads as TGCGCCAGCAGCCAAGATCGGGCCTCGAACACTGAAGCTTTCTTT.

This clonotype appeared once. The gene calls are TRBV29-1 and TRBJ2-3, with TRBD2 matching 8 bases. The trim removed 0 bases at V and 0 bases at J, leaving 11 bases unmatched. Germline assignment: CDR1 SQVTM and CDR2 ANQGSEA. This CDR3 spans 18 amino acids. The CDR3 sequence is CSVEDPLAGPSSTDTQYF. The CDR3 region has the DNA TGCAGCGTTGAAGATCCCCTAGCGGGTCCTTCTAGCACAGATACGCAGTATTTT.

The rearrangement joins TRBV2 to TRBJ2-1; tentative D call: TRBD1 (6 bases). Germline values: CDR1 SNHLY, CDR2 FYNNEI. This CDR3 is 14 amino acids long. V lost 8 bases to trimming and J lost 3 bases, with 14 bases between them. CDR3 region: CASLMTGNYNEQFF. DNA for the CDR3: TGTGCCAGCCTCATGACAGGAAACTACAATGAGCAGTTCTTC.

This chain joins TRBV4-1 and TRBJ1-5, with D maybe TRBD1 (5 bases). Looked up from germline, CDR1 is MGHRA and CDR2 is YSYEKL. V was pared by 0 bases and J by 5 bases, with 11 bases between. The CDR3 has 15 amino acids. The CDR3, as DNA: TGCGCCAGCAGCCAAGATGTGGGGGAGGATCAGCCCCAGCATTTT. Translated: CASSQDVGEDQPQHF.

J is TRBJ1-1 and V is TRBV7-9; weak D call: TRBD1 (5 bases). Germline values: CDR1 SEHNR, CDR2 FQNEAQ (reference sequence). This CDR3 contains 16 residues. V lost 5 bases and J lost 0, with 16 bases in between. The CDR3 DNA sequence: TGTGCCAGCAGCCCCTTGAGAGCAGGGATGAACACTGAAGCTTTCTTT. This sequence encodes CASSPLRAGMNTEAFF.

This chain joins TRBV27 and TRBJ2-5, with 11 bases matching TRBD1. This CDR3 has 15 residues. Germline V gives CDR1 MNHEY, CDR2 SMNVEV (reference sequence). V dropped 5 bases and J dropped 5; count of bases not matched to a gene: 7. The DNA for the CDR3 is TGTGCCAGCAGTACCCGGGACAGGGGGGGGGAGACCCAGTACTTC. Translation gives CASSTRDRGGETQYF.

This clonotype has just one count. The V gene is TRBV20-1, the J gene TRBJ2-1; TRBD1 might be the D (5 bases). From germline, CDR1 is DFQATT and CDR2 SNEGSKA (reference sequence). Between the trimmed V and J ends, which lost 2 bases and 9 bases, there was a span of 17 bases. The CDR3 has 14 amino acids. CDR3 bases: TGCAGTGCTAGACACAGGAATCTTCCCACTGAGCAGTTCTTC. Amino acids: CSARHRNLPTEQFF.

The chain links TRBV24-1 to TRBJ1-2; D is possibly TRBD1 (5 bases). Germline assignment: CDR1 KGHDR and CDR2 SFDVKD. V was cut by 7 bases and J by 4 bases, with 12 bases left in between. This CDR3 region has 13 residues. The CDR3 sequence is CATSGGEVYGYTF. The CDR3 DNA sequence: TGTGCCACCAGCGGAGGGGAGGTCTATGGCTACACCTTC.